The sequence of this T cell receptor (beta chain) was determined in a study of blood T cell repertoires in COVID-19. Study in general: Researchers got acute and convalescent COVID-19 samples from the United States, Italy and Spain.

Repertoires were generated with immunoSEQ multiplex PCR, while TCRdb's copy carries only in-frame clones and drops some. Of some 240,000 clones in the sample, 89% were seen once. In germline, CDR1 is SGHRS, CDR2 YFSETQ. This CDR3 is 15 amino acids long. V lost 0 bases and J lost 6; bases outside the gene matches: 6. This clonotype was sampled from a man aged 60 to 69 who had recovered from COVID-19. V and J are TRBV5-1 and TRBJ2-7, with 10 bases matching TRBD2. Material for sequencing was peripheral blood. CDR3 amino acids: CASSLVASGGAEQYF. The DNA for the CDR3 is TGCGCCAGCAGCTTGGTCGCCAGCGGGGGGGCCGAGCAGTACTTC.